The clone carrying this TCR beta chain was recorded many times. The target antigen is unknown. With the read ending 3 residues before the CDR3 end, the germline J gene is used to fill in that end. CDR1 is SGHTA and CDR2 is FQGNSA in the germline V gene. This CDR3 has 14 amino acids. V gave up 5 bases and J gave up 0 bases, with 8 bases separating them. CVID and control samples used equivalent genomic DNA input. The method was immunoSEQ multiplex PCR; TCRdb's version includes in-frame clones alone and lacks a portion of them. The sample includes approximately 60,000 clones, none of them occurring once. The data are from a study of T cell clonality in common variable immunodeficiency. Notes on the study in general: Shared TCRbeta clones were fewer between CVID subjects than controls.

Most patients and controls had Caucasian heritage. Heparinized whole blood, about 5 to 8.5 ml, came from each donor. The sequenced sample was peripheral blood mononuclear cells. This chain uses TRBV7-2 with TRBJ2-1; D is unresolved. This receptor was identified in a person aged 18 to 69 in good health. CDR3 sequence reads: CASSRPGSYNEQFF. The part of the CDR3 DNA that was read is TGTGCCAGCAGCCGACCAGGCTCCTACAATGAG.